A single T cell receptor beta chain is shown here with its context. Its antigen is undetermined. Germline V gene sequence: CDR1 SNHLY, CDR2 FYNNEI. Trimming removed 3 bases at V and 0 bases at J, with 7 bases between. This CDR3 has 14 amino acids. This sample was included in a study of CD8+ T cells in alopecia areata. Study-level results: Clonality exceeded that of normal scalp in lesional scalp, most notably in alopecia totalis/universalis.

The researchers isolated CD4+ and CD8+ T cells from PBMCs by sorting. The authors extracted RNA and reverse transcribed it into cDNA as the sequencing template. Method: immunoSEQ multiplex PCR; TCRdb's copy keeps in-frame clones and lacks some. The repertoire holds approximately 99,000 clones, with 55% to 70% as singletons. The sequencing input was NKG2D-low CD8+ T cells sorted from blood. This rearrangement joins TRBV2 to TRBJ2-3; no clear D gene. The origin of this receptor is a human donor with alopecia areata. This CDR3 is CASSDLGSTDTQYF. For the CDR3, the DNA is TGTGCCAGCAGTGACTTGGGGAGCACAGATACGCAGTATTTT.